This TCR beta chain was recovered during a study of blood T cell repertoires in COVID-19. Study context: COVID-19 samples collected from the United States, Italy and Spain covered acute and convalescent phases. Sources were T cells, B-cell-depleted T cells, or PBMCs; the material itself was cDNA or gDNA.

As handled by the study authors: From reference gene primer amplification, estimates of nucleated cell counts were derived. The table came from immunoSEQ multiplex PCR; TCRdb's copy has only in-frame clones and leaves some out. V, J and clone size are taken as reported in that table, and D and trimming were inferred from the DNA itself. The sample shows 20,000 to 30,000 clones, approximately 92% of them seen only once. Trimming cost V 0 bases and J 3 bases, with 14 bases left between them. Germline V gene data show CDR1 as LGHNA and CDR2 as YSLEER. This CDR3 is built from 16 residues. The receptor's source is a human donor in a cohort sampled during active COVID-19. V and J are TRBV4-3 and TRBJ2-5, with a possible D match to TRBD1 (5 bases). Sequenced material: peripheral blood. CDR3 in amino acids: CASSQDFRVGEETQYF. The CDR3 nucleotides are TGCGCCAGCAGCCAAGACTTCAGGGTGGGTGAAGAGACCCAGTACTTC.